The entry that follows covers one T cell receptor (beta chain) sequence. Its antigen is currently unknown. The sample originates from a study of beta chain features in type 1 diabetes. Looking at the study overall: In all, 85 million to 130 million sorted cells from all samples were analyzed.

Study findings and constraints: The study found fewer insertions and more deletions at VDJ junctions in type 1 diabetes patients. Moderate but significant shortening of TCRB CDR3s was recorded in all four CD4+ subsets from Type 1 diabetes patients.

The junction had 6 bases not matched to a gene; V was cut back by 4 bases and J by 1 base. The CDR3 has 15 amino acids. Germline V gene lookup returns CDR1 SGHKS and CDR2 YYEKEE (reference sequence). The investigators reverse transcribed all of the isolated RNA, so they sequenced expressed TCRB transcripts. The method was immunoSEQ multiplex PCR; TCRdb's version includes in-frame clones alone and lacks a portion of them. Among 970,000 or so clones, 17% were seen once, and the ten largest hold about 0.025%. The chain has TRBV5-5 and TRBJ2-3; 7 nucleotides match TRBD2. The sample comprised naive CD4+ T cells from blood. The TCR sequence derives from a woman aged 18-29 years in good health. The CDR3 reads CASSTSSGRTDTQYF. The CDR3 DNA reads TGTGCCAGCAGCACTTCTAGCGGCCGCACAGATACGCAGTATTTT.